This passage covers 24 T cell receptor beta chains from one sample sequenced in a study of pediatric ulcerative colitis. One to two pinch biopsies were taken from the rectum during colonoscopy. Here immunoSEQ multiplex PCR was the method, and the copy in TCRdb shows in-frame clones only, minus some. The repertoire holds about 16,000 clones, less than 85% seen once, with under 7.5% in the top ten. Material: gut tissue. These receptors were obtained from a boy between 10 and 17 years old with moderate ulcerative colitis.

In its sample, this clone was seen once. The J gene is TRBJ2-7, the V gene TRBV11-3; the D is unclear. V lost 2 bases and J 1 base, leaving 9 bases between the germline ends. The CDR3 contains 14 residues. Germline CDR1 SGHNT, CDR2 YENEEA. Written as DNA, the CDR3 is TGTGCCAGCAGCTTAAGCGTTCTTTCCTACGAGCAGTACTTC. It translates to CASSLSVLSYEQYF.

This chain links TRBV7-9 with TRBJ1-5; D is unclear. The CDR3 runs to 12 residues. Trimming removed 2 bases at V and 5 bases at J, with 4 bases between. Germline CDR1 reads SEHNR; CDR2 reads FQNEAQ (reference sequence). The CDR3 reads CASSLYDQPQHF. The CDR3 DNA reads as TGTGCCAGCAGCTTATACGATCAGCCCCAGCATTTT. The full variable domain, completed using reference TRBV7-9 and TRBJ1-5, is DTGVSQNPRHKITKRGQNVTFRCDPISEHNRLYWYRQTLGQGPEFLTYFQNEAQLEKSRLLSDRFSAERPKGSFSTLEIQRTEQGDSAMYLCASSLYDQPQHFGDGTRLSIL.

The J gene is TRBJ2-7, the V gene TRBV13, with 8 nucleotides matching TRBD1. The CDR3 runs 16 residues. With V trimmed by 1 base and J by 2 bases, 7 bases remained unmatched. CDR1 and CDR2 (germline): PRHDT, FYEKMQ (reference sequence). The CDR3: CASSLAAGTGAYEQYF. The CDR3 nucleotides read TGTGCCAGCAGCTTAGCTGCTGGGACAGGAGCCTACGAGCAGTACTTC.

The rearrangement links TRBV27 to TRBJ2-5, with TRBD2 matching 7 bases. This CDR3 region has 13 residues. The trim removed 5 bases at V and 4 bases at J, leaving 4 bases unmatched. CDR1 is MNHEY, CDR2 SMNVEV, per germline (reference sequence). The CDR3 reads CASSGGVGETQYF. The CDR3 coding sequence is TGTGCCAGCAGTGGGGGGGTTGGAGAGACCCAGTACTTC.

The CDR3 sequence: CASRTSGSLNEQFF. CDR3 coding DNA: TGTGCCAGTAGGACTAGCGGGAGTTTGAATGAGCAGTTCTTC. This chain links TRBV19 with TRBJ2-1; 12 bases agree with TRBD2. The ends lost 6 bases at V and 7 bases at J; junction bases unmatched: 4. There are 14 residues in the CDR3. In germline, CDR1 is LNHDA, CDR2 SQIVND (reference sequence). Drawing the rest from reference TRBV19 and TRBJ2-1, the complete variable domain is DGGITQSPKYLFRKEGQNVTLSCEQNLNHDAMYWYRQDPGQGLRLIYYSQIVNDFQKGDIAEGYSVSREKKESFPLTVTSAQKNPTAFYLCASRTSGSLNEQFFGPGTRLTVL.

In this sample, this clone turned up a few times. The rearrangement joins TRBV2 to TRBJ2-1; 8 positions match TRBD2. The junction had 7 bases not matched to a gene; V was cut back by 6 bases and J by 6 bases. The CDR3 has 14 amino acids. Germline V gene lookup returns CDR1 SNHLY and CDR2 FYNNEI. CDR3 protein: CASRGTSGSNEQFF. In DNA, the CDR3 is TGTGCCAGCAGAGGGACTAGTGGATCCAATGAGCAGTTCTTC. The whole variable domain, filled in from reference TRBV2 and TRBJ2-1, reads EPEVTQTPSHQVTQMGQEVILRCVPISNHLYFYWYRQILGQKVEFLVSFYNNEISEKSEIFDDQFSVERPDGSNFTLKIRSTKLEDSAMYFCASRGTSGSNEQFFGPGTRLTVL.

The chain uses TRBV28 and TRBJ2-5; no clear D. Trimming stripped 8 bases from V and 3 bases from J, with 13 bases between. The CDR3 has 13 residues. The germline V gene encodes CDR1 MDHEN and CDR2 SYDVKM. CDR3 bases: TGTGCCAGCGCCATAGAAGAAAAAGAGACCCAGTACTTC. Translation: CASAIEEKETQYF. The full variable domain, with the rest looked up from reference TRBV28 and TRBJ2-5, is DVKVTQSSRYLVKRTGEKVFLECVQDMDHENMFWYRQDPGLGLRLIYFSYDVKMKEKGDIPEGYSVSREKKERFSLILESASTNQTSMYLCASAIEEKETQYFGPGTRLLVL.

In its sample, this clone was seen once. V and J are TRBV29-1 and TRBJ1-1; maybe TRBD1 (5 bases). The V end lost 4 bases, the J end lost 4 bases, and 13 bases lay between the germline ends. CDR1 is SQVTM and CDR2 is ANQGSEA in the germline V gene. CDR3 length equals 13 residues. The CDR3 sequence: CSVGDSVRTEAFF. DNA of the CDR3: TGCAGCGTTGGGGACTCCGTGCGCACTGAAGCTTTCTTT.

This chain uses TRBV27 with TRBJ2-3, with D tentatively TRBD1 or TRBD2 (5 bases each). Germline loops: CDR1 MNHEY, CDR2 SMNVEV (reference sequence). CDR3 length equals 18 residues. Trimming shortened V by 0 bases and J by 2 bases, and 18 bases separated the two germline ends. CDR3 nucleotide sequence: TGTGCCAGCAGTTTATCCCTCCCCGGGACCTCTCACACAGATACGCAGTATTTT. It encodes CASSLSLPGTSHTDTQYF.

The J gene is TRBJ2-7, the V gene TRBV14; 8 bases fit TRBD2. This CDR3 has 14 residues. CDR1 is SGHDN and CDR2 is FVKESK in the germline V gene. Trimming took 6 bases from V and 4 from J; bases not matched to a gene: 8. The CDR3 loop reads CASRLSGSTYEQYF. The CDR3 region has the DNA TGTGCCAGCAGACTAAGCGGGAGTACGTACGAGCAGTACTTC.

This clone was observed a handful of times. CDR3 loop: CASSQRGGQTDTQYF. CDR3 bases: TGCGCCAGCAGCCAACGGGGAGGACAAACAGATACGCAGTATTTT. The chain uses TRBV4-1 and TRBJ2-3; D is possibly TRBD2 (6 bases). Per germline, CDR1 MGHRA and CDR2 YSYEKL. This CDR3 has 15 amino acids. V was clipped by 2 bases and J by 3 bases, with 12 bases between them.

CDR3 DNA: TGTGCCAGCAGCCCTACCTTAGGCGGGAGGGCCGCGGATACGCAGTATTTT. It yields the protein CASSPTLGGRAADTQYF. The gene calls are TRBV2 and TRBJ2-3, with 9 bases lining up with TRBD2. Per the germline V gene, CDR1 is SNHLY and CDR2 is FYNNEI. J lost 6 bases, V lost 6 bases, and 16 bases had no gene match. This CDR3 has 17 amino acids.

In this sample, this clone turned up a few times. The chain has TRBV2 and TRBJ1-1; D is unresolved. CDR3 length: 12 residues. The V gene's germline CDR1 is SNHLY and CDR2 FYNNEI. V was clipped by 10 bases and J by 3 bases, with 12 bases between them. CDR3 DNA sequence: TGTGCCAACCAAAGGTGGGACACTGAAGCTTTCTTT. Translating gives CANQRWDTEAFF.

The chain is built from TRBV5-4 and TRBJ2-5; perhaps TRBD1 as D (6 bases). CDR1 is SGHNT, CDR2 YYREEE, per germline (reference sequence). This CDR3 region has 14 residues. Trimming cost V 4 bases and J 2 bases, with 12 bases left between them. CDR3 in amino acids: CASSRTEIQETQYF. The CDR3 nucleotides are TGTGCCAGCAGCAGGACAGAGATACAAGAGACCCAGTACTTC. Based on the CDR3 plus reference TRBV5-4 and TRBJ2-5, the full variable domain is ETGVTQSPTHLIKTRGQQVTLRCSSQSGHNTVSWYQQALGQGPQFIFQYYREEENGRGNFPPRFSGLQFPNYSSELNVNALELDDSALYLCASSRTEIQETQYFGPGTRLLVL.

V and J are TRBV7-7 and TRBJ2-3; D gene uncertain. Per the germline V gene, CDR1 is SSHAT and CDR2 is FNYEAQ (reference sequence). This CDR3 region has 16 residues. Trimming cost V 1 base and J 2 bases, with 13 bases left between them. The CDR3 here is CASSLGVRGLTDTQYF. The DNA of the CDR3 is TGTGCCAGCAGCTTAGGGGTCCGCGGTCTCACAGATACGCAGTATTTT.

The J gene is TRBJ1-1, the V gene TRBV2; D uncertain. The CDR3 runs to 14 residues. Trimming took 8 bases from V and 6 from J, leaving 19 bases between them. Looked up from germline, CDR1 is SNHLY and CDR2 is FYNNEI. DNA of the CDR3: TGTGCCAGCCGAGGAGAGGGAGTACCCTCTGAAGCTTTCTTT. Translation gives CASRGEGVPSEAFF.

The V gene is TRBV7-9, the J gene TRBJ1-2, with D uncertain. The CDR3 is made up of 9 amino acids. V shed 4 bases and J shed 8 bases, with 2 bases lying between them. Looked up from germline, CDR1 is SEHNR and CDR2 is FQNEAQ (reference sequence). The CDR3 nucleotides are TGTGCCAGCAGCTACGGCTACACCTTC. It encodes CASSYGYTF.

The chain recombines TRBV9 with TRBJ1-1; D perhaps matches TRBD1 (5 bases). CDR1 is SGDLS, CDR2 YYNGEE, per germline. CDR3 length equals 15 residues. The V gene lost 1 base and the J gene lost 1 base, with 11 bases spanning the gap. The chain's CDR3 is CASSVLDSPNTEAFF. The CDR3, as DNA: TGTGCCAGCAGCGTACTAGACAGTCCGAACACTGAAGCTTTCTTT.

This chain uses TRBV11-3 with TRBJ2-1, with D perhaps matching TRBD2 (5 bases). Germline V gives CDR1 SGHNT, CDR2 YENEEA. With 1 base removed from V and 8 bases from J, the gap between germline ends came to 15 bases. This CDR3 spans 15 amino acids. The CDR3 sequence: CASSLGGRMYDEQFF. CDR3 sequence (DNA): TGTGCCAGCAGCTTAGGTGGGAGAATGTATGATGAGCAGTTCTTC.

The chain combines TRBV27 with TRBJ1-1, with D unresolved. With 0 bases removed from V and 0 bases from J, the gap between germline ends came to 14 bases. Germline CDR1 and CDR2: MNHEY and SMNVEV (reference sequence). The CDR3 consists of 17 residues. DNA for the CDR3: TGTGCCAGCAGTTTATCTTGGGCCCGGTCGGTGAACACTGAAGCTTTCTTT. Its translation is CASSLSWARSVNTEAFF.

This chain links TRBV6-6 with TRBJ1-4; D gene ambiguous. The CDR3 spans 16 residues. V gave up 5 bases and J gave up 6 bases, with 19 bases separating them. Germline lookup yields CDR1 MNHNY and CDR2 SVGAGI (reference sequence). The CDR3, as DNA: TGTGCCAGCAGTCCAGCCCCCTTTGATCGGGATGAAAAACTGTTTTTT. As protein: CASSPAPFDRDEKLFF.

The chain employs TRBV4-3 and TRBJ1-4; perhaps TRBD1 as D (5 bases). Trimming removed 5 bases at V and 8 bases at J, with 15 bases between. The germline V gene has CDR1 LGHNA and CDR2 YSLEER. The CDR3 has 14 residues. CDR3 sequence (DNA): TGCGCCAGCAGCAGGGGCCACCGGCGAGAAAAACTGTTTTTT. Translating it yields CASSRGHRREKLFF.

The chain links TRBV20-1 to TRBJ2-1, with TRBD2 as a possible D gene (5 bases). This CDR3 has 11 residues. V dropped 0 bases and J dropped 9 bases, with 6 bases sitting between them. The germline V gene has CDR1 DFQATT and CDR2 SNEGSKA (reference sequence). CDR3 coding DNA: TGCAGTGCTAGAGAGAGCGGTGAGCAGTTCTTC. It is translated as CSARESGEQFF.

The rearrangement uses TRBV20-1 and TRBJ2-5; D unresolved. Germline values: CDR1 DFQATT, CDR2 SNEGSKA (reference sequence). The CDR3 length is 11 residues. V gave up 6 bases and J gave up 5 bases, with 10 bases separating them. This CDR3 reads CSALRRETQYF. The CDR3 coding sequence is TGCAGTGCGCTTCGCAGGGAGACCCAGTACTTC.